There are a few counts of the clone carrying this T cell receptor (beta chain). The antigen is unknown. Averaging approximately 110 mL, one heparinised blood draw came from each individual donor. The sample originates from a study of beta chain features in type 1 diabetes. Findings and limits, study-wide: Shorter templates may be favored by PCR, equally so in patients and controls. Type 1 diabetes patients had moderately but significantly shorter TCRB CDR3s in all four CD4+ subsets. Resolution of whether HLA type affects TCRB rearrangement was not achieved here.

Germline V gene data show CDR1 as MDHEN and CDR2 as SYDVKM. V lost 8 bases, J lost 7 bases, and 8 bases stayed unmatched. The CDR3 is 12 amino acids. The study reverse transcribed the entire isolated RNA, so it sequenced expressed TCRB transcripts. TCRdb keeps only in-frame clones here, not all; method: immunoSEQ multiplex PCR. In the table there are over 700,000 clones, roughly a sixth of which are singletons. Sequenced sample: naive CD4+ T cells from blood. This TCR derives from a woman under 30 in good health. The chain employs TRBV28 and TRBJ2-7; TRBD2 matches at 7 bases. The CDR3 DNA reads TGTGCCAGCGGCGGGAGAGTGGGAGAGCAGTACTTC. Translation: CASGGRVGEQYF.